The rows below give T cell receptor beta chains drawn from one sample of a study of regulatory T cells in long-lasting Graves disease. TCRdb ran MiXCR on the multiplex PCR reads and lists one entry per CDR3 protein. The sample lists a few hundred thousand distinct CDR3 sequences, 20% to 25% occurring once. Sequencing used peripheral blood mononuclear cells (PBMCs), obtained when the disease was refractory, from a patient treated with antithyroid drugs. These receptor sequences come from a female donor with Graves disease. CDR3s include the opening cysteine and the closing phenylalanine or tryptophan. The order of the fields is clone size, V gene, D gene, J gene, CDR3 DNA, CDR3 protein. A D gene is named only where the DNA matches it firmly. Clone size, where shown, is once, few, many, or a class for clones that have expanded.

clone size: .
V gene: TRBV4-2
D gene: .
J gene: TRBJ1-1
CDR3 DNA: TGTGCCAGCAGCCGAGAAGACGAGGGCGGGAAGAGGATCCCTGAAGCTTTCTTT
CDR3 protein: CASSREDEGGKRIPEAFF

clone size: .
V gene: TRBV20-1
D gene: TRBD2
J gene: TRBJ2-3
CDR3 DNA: TGCAGTGCTAGAGACCGACTAGCAGAATACACAGATACGCAGTATTTT
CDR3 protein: CSARDRLAEYTDTQYF

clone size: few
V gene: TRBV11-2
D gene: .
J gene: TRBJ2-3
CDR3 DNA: TGTGCCAGCGCGAAGGCGGGGTTCTCAGATACGCAGTATTTT
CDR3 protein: CASAKAGFSDTQYF

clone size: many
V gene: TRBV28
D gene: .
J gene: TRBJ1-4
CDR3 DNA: TGTGCCAGCAGTTTATTAGGGGGTCTAGTGACTAATGAAAAACTGTTTTTT
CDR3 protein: CASSLLGGLVTNEKLFF

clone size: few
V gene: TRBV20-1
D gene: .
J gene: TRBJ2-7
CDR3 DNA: TGCAGTGCTGGGGTAGCGACTCACTACGAGCAGTACTTC
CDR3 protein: CSAGVATHYEQYF

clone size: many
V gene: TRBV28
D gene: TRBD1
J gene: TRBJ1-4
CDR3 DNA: TGTGCCAGCAGTTACCGGGACAGGGGCGGTGAAAAACTGTTTTTT
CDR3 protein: CASSYRDRGGEKLFF

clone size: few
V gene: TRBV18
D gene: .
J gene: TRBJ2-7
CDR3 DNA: TGTGCCAGCTCACCACCGGGGTGGTCGGAATACGAGCAGTACTTC
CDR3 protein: CASSPPGWSEYEQYF

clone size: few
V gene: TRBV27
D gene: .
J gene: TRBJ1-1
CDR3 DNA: TGTGCCAGCAGATTGGGTGGTGAAGCTTTCTTT
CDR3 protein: CASRLGGEAFF

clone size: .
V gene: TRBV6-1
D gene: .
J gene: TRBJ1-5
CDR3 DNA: TGTGCCAGCAGTGCTACAGGGTTCGGGAATCAGCCCCAGCATTTT
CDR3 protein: CASSATGFGNQPQHF

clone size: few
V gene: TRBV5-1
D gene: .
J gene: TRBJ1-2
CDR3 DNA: TGCGCCAGCAGCTCCACGTCGATAGAGACAGGCCATACGTCTAACTATGGCTACACCTTC
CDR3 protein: CASSSTSIETGHTSNYGYTF

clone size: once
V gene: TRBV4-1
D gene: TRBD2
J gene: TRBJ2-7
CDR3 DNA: TGCGCCAGCAGCAAGGGGGATAGCGGGAGTCCTCTCGAGCAGTACTTC
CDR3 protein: CASSKGDSGSPLEQYF

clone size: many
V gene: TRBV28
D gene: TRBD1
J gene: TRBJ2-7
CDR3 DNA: TGTGCCAGCTCCCCCCTGGGGACAGGGGACCACGAGCAGTACTTC
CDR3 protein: CASSPLGTGDHEQYF

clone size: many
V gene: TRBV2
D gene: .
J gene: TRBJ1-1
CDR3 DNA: TGTGCCAGCAGACCCCTCGACAGGACGAACACTGAAGCTTTCTTT
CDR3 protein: CASRPLDRTNTEAFF

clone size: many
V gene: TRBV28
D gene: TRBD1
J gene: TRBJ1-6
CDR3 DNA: TGTGCCAGCAGCTTGACAGGGACCGCCGCGAATTCACCCCTCCACTTT
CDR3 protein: CASSLTGTAANSPLHF

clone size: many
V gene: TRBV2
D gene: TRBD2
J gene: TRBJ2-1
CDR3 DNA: TGTGCCATCAGAACTAGCGGGAACGGCAATGAGCAGTTCTTC
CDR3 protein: CAIRTSGNGNEQFF

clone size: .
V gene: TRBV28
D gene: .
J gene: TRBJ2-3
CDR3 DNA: TGTGCCAGCAGTTTTCTTCTTGGACAGTTCTCAGATACGCAGTATTTT
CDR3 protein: CASSFLLGQFSDTQYF

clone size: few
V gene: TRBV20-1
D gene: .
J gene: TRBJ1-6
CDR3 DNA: TGCAGTGCTAGAGATCGCTGGAGTAGCTCCTATAATTCACCCCTCCACTTT
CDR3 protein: CSARDRWSSSYNSPLHF

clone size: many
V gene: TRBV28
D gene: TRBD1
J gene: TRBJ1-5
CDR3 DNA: TGTGCCAGCAGTGGGGTGGGGACAGGCTTTAGCAATCAGCCCCAGCATTTT
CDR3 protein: CASSGVGTGFSNQPQHF

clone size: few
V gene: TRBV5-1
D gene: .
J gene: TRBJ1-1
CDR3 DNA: TGCGCCAGCAGCATGGACGGGAACACTGAAGCTTTCTTT
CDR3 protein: CASSMDGNTEAFF

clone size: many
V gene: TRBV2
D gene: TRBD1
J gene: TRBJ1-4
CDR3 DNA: TGTGCCAGCAGTGACCGGGACAGGGCCTATGAAAAACTGTTTTTT
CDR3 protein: CASSDRDRAYEKLFF

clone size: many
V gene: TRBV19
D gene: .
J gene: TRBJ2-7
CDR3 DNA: TGTGCCAGTAGTGTGTCCGGGACGCCAGCCTACGAGCAGTACTTC
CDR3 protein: CASSVSGTPAYEQYF

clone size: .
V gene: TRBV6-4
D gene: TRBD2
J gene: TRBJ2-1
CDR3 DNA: TGTGCCAGCAGTGAATCAAGCGGGACGTACAATGAGCAGTTCTTC
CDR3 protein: CASSESSGTYNEQFF

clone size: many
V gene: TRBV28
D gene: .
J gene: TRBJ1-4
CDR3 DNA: TGTGCCAGCAGTCTATCCGGGCAGGGTCGGGAAAAACTGTTTTTT
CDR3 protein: CASSLSGQGREKLFF

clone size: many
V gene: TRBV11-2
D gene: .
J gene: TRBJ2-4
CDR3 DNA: TGTGCCAGCAGCTCACCGACAGCACGAAAAAACATTCAGTACTTC
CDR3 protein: CASSSPTARKNIQYF

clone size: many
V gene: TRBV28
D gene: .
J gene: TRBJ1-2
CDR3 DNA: TGTGCCAGCAGTGGGCGACGGAACTATGGCTACACCTTC
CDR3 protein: CASSGRRNYGYTF

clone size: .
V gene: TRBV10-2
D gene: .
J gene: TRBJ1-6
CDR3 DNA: TGCGCCAGCAGTGAGCCCCAGGTTACCTATAATTCACCCCTCCACTTT
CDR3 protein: CASSEPQVTYNSPLHF

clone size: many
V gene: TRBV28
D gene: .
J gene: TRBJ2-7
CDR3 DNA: TGTGCCAGCAGTATAACCCACAGGTGGCTCTACGAGCAGTACTTC
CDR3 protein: CASSITHRWLYEQYF

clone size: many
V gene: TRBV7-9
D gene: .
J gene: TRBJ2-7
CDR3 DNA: TGTGCCAGCAGCTTAGAGACCCTTGACAGAGGGCTCTCCTACGAGCAGTACTTC
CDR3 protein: CASSLETLDRGLSYEQYF

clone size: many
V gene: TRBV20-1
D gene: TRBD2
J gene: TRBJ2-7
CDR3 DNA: TGCAGTGCTAGAGTTTGGGGCGGGGGGAGGGCCCGCGAGCAGTACTTC
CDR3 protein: CSARVWGGGRAREQYF

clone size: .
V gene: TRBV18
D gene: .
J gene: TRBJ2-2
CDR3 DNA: TGTGCCAGCTCACCATCTGACAAAGCCGGGGAGCTGTTTTTT
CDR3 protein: CASSPSDKAGELFF

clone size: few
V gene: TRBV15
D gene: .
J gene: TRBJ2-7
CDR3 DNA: TGTGCCACCAGCGACACTCCACAGGGTTCCTACGAGCAGTACTTC
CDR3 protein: CATSDTPQGSYEQYF

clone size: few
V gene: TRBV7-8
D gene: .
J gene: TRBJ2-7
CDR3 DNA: TGTGCCAGCAGTCCCACCCCCCCCGGGACGTGGTACGAGCAGTACTTC
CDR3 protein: CASSPTPPGTWYEQYF

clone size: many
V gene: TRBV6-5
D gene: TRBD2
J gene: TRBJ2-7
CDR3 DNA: TGTGCCAGCAGTTACACCTTTCGGGGCGGGAGGAAATACGAGCAGTACTTC
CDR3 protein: CASSYTFRGGRKYEQYF

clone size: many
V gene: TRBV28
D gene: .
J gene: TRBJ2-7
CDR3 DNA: TGTGCCAGCAGTTTATCCCTGGGTAGCGTTTTCTACGAGCAGTACTTC
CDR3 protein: CASSLSLGSVFYEQYF

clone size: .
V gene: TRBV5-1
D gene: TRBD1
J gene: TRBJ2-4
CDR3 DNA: TGCGCCAGCAGCTATGGGACAGGGGGCAAAAACATTCAGTACTTC
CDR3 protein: CASSYGTGGKNIQYF

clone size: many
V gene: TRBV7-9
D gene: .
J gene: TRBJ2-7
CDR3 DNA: TGTGCCAGCAGCTTAGCGGGGGCGGCCACCTACGAGCAGTACTTC
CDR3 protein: CASSLAGAATYEQYF

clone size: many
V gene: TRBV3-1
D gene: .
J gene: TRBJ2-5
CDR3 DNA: TGTGCCAGCAGCCGGGGGACGCAAGAGACCCAGTACTTC
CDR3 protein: CASSRGTQETQYF

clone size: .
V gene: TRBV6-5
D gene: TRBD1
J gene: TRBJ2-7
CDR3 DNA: TGTGCCAGCAGTTACTCGACAGGGGGCCTCTACGAGCGGTACTTC
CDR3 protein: CASSYSTGGLYERYF